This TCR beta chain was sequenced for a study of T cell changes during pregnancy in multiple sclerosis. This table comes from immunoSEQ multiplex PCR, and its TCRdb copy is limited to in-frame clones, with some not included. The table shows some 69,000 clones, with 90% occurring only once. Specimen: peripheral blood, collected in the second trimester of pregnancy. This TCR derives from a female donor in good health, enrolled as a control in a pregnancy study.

In DNA form, the CDR3 reads TGTGCCAGCAGCATGAGTGAGGGACTAGCGGGGGTTGGTGGGTACGAGCAGTACTTC. Encoded protein: CASSMSEGLAGVGGYEQYF. The J gene is TRBJ2-7, the V gene TRBV21-1; the tabulated D call, TRBD2, remains unverified against the DNA. TRBV21-1 is noted as a pseudogene. The CDR3 sequence is 19 residues long.